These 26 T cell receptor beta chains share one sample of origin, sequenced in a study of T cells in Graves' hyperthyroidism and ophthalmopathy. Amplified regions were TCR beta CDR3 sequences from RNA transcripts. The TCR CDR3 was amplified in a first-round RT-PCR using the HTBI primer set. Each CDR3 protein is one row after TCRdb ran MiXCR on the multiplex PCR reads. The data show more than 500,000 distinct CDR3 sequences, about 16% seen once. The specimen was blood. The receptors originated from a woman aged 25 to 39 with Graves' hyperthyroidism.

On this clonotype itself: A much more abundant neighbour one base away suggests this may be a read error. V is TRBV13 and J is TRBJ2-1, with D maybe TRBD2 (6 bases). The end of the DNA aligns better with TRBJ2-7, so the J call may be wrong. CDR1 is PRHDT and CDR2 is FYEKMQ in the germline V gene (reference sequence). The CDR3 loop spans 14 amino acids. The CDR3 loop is CASSLAGENNEQYF. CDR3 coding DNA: TGTGCCAGCAGCTTAGCGGGGGAGAACAATGAGCAGTACTTC.

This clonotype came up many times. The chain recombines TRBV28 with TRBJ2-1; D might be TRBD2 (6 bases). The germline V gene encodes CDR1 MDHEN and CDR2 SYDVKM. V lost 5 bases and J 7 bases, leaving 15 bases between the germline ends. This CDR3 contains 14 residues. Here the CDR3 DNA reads TGTGCCAGCAGTAGACTAGTTGAATTAAATGAGCAGTTCTTC. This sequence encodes CASSRLVELNEQFF.

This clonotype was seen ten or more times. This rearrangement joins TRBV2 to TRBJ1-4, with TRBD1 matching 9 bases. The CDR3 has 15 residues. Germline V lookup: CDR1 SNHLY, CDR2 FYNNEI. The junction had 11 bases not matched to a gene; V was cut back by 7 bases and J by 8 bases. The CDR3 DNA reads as TGTGCCAGCACCATACTCGGACAGGGGAACGAAAAACTGTTTTTT. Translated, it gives CASTILGQGNEKLFF.

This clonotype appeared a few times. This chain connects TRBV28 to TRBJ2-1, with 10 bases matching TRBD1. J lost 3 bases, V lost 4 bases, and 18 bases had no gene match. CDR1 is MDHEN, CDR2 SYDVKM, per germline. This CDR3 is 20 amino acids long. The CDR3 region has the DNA TGTGCCAGCAGTTATGTTTTAAGAAGGCCCGGGACAGGGGTCTACAATGAGCAGTTCTTC. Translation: CASSYVLRRPGTGVYNEQFF.

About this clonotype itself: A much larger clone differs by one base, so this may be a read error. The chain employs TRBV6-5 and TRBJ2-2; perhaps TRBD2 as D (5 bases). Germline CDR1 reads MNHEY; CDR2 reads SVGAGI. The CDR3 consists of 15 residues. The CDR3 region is CASSLGRLNTGVLFF. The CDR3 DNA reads TGTGCCAGCAGTTTAGGACGTTTGAACACCGGGGTGCTGTTTTTT.

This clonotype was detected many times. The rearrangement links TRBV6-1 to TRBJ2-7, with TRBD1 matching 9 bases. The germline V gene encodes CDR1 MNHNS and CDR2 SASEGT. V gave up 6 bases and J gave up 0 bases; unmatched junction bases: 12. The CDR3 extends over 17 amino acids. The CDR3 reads CASSPTLPGQGSYEQYF. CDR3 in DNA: TGTGCCAGCAGCCCAACCCTACCGGGACAGGGCTCCTACGAGCAGTACTTC.

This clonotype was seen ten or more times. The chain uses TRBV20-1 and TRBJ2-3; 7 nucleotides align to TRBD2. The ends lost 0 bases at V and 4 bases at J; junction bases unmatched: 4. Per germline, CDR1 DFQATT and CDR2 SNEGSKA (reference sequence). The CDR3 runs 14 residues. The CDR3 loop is CSARDPGGADTQYF. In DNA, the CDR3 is TGCAGTGCTAGAGATCCGGGAGGTGCAGATACGCAGTATTTT.

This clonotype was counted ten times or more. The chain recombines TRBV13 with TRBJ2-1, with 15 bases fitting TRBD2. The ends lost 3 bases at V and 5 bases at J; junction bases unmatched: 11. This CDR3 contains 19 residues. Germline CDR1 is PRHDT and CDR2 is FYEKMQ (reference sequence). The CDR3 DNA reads TGTGCCAGCAGCTTCCCAGGGACTAGCGGGAGGCAGATAGACAATGAGCAGTTCTTC. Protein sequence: CASSFPGTSGRQIDNEQFF.

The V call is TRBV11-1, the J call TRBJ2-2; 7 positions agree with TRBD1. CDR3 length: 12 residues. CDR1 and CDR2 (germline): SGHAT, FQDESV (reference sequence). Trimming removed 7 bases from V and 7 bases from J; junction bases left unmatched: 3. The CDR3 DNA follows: TGTGCCAGCAAGGGGGCGGACGGGGAGCTGTTTTTT. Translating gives CASKGADGELFF. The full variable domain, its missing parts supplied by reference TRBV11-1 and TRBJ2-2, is EAEVAQSPRYKITEKSQAVAFWCDPISGHATLYWYRQILGQGPELLVQFQDESVVDDSQLPKDRFSAERLKGVDSTLKIQPAELGDSAMYLCASKGADGELFFGEGSRLTVL.

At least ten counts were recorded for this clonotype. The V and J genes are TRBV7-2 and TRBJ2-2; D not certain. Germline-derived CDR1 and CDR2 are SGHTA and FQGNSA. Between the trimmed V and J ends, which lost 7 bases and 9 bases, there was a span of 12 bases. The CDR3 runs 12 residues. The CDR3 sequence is CASTQASRELFF. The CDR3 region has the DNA TGTGCCAGCACCCAAGCCTCTCGGGAGCTGTTTTTT.

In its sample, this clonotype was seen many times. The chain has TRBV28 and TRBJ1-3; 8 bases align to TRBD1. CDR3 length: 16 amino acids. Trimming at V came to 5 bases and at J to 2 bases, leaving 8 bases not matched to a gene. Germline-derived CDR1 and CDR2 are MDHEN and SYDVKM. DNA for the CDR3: TGTGCCAGCAGTCCCCTCCCGGACAGGGCTGGAAACACCATATATTTT. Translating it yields CASSPLPDRAGNTIYF.

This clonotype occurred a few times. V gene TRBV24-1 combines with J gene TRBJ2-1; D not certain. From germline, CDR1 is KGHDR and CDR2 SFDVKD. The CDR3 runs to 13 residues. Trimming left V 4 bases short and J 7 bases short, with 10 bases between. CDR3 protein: CATSDIDRNEQFF. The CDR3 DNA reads TGTGCCACCAGTGACATAGACCGGAATGAGCAGTTCTTC.

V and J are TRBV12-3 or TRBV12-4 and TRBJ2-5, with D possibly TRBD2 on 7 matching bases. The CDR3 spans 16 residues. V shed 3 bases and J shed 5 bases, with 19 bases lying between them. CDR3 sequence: CASSFSTRGADETQYF. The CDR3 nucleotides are TGTGCCAGCAGTTTTTCAACTCGGGGGGCGGATGAGACCCAGTACTTC.

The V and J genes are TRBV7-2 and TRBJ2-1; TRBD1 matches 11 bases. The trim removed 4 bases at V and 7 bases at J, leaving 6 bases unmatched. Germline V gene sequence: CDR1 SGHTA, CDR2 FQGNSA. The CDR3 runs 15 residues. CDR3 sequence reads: CASSWDRGVGNEQFF. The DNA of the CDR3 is TGTGCCAGCAGCTGGGACAGGGGGGTAGGGAATGAGCAGTTCTTC.

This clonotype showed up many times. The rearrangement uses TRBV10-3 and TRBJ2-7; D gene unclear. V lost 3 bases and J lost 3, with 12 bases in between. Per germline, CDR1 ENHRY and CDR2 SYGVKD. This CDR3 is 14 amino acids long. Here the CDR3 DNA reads TGTGCCATCAGTGACCTTAGCCCTTTCTACGAGCAGTACTTC. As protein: CAISDLSPFYEQYF.

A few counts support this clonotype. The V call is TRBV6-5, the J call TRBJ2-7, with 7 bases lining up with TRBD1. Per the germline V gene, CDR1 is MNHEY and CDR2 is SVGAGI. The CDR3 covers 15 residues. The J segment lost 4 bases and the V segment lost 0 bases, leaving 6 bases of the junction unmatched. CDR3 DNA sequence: TGTGCCAGCAGTTACTCGGGGCAGGGGGAATACGAGCAGTACTTC. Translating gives CASSYSGQGEYEQYF.

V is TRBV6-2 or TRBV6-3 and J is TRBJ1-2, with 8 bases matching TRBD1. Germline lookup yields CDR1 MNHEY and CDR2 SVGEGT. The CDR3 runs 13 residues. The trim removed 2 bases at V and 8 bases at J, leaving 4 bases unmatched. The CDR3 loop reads CASSYKAGGGYTF. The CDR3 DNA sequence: TGTGCCAGCAGTTACAAGGCAGGGGGCGGCTACACCTTC.

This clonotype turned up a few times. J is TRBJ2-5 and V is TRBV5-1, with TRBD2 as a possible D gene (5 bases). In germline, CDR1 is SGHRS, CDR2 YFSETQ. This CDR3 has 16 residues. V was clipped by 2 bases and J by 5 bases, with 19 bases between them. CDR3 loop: CASSFRTGLIGETQYF. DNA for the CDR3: TGCGCCAGCAGCTTTCGTACGGGGTTGATAGGCGAGACCCAGTACTTC. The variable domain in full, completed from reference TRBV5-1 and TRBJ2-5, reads KAGVTQTPRYLIKTRGQQVTLSCSPISGHRSVSWYQQTPGQGLQFLFEYFSETQRNKGNFPGRFSGRQFSNSRSEMNVSTLELGDSALYLCASSFRTGLIGETQYFGPGTRLLVL.

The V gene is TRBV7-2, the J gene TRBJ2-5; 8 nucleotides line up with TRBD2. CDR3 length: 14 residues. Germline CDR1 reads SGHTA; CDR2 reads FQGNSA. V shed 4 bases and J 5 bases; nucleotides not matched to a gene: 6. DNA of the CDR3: TGTGCCAGCAGCTCGGGACTAGAGAGGGAGACCCAGTACTTC. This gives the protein CASSSGLERETQYF.

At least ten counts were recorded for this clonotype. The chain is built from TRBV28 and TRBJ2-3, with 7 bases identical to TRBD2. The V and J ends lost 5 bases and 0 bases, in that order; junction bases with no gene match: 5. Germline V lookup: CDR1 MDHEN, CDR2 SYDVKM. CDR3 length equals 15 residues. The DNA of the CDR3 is TGTGCCAGCAGTAATAGCGGGCCCAGCACAGATACGCAGTATTTT. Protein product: CASSNSGPSTDTQYF.

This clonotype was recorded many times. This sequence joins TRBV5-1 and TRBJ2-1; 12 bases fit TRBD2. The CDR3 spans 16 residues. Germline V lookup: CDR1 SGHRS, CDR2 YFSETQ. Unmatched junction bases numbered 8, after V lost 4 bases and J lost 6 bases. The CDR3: CASSPGTSGPTNEQFF. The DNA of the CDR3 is TGCGCCAGCAGCCCCGGGACTAGCGGGCCGACCAATGAGCAGTTCTTC.

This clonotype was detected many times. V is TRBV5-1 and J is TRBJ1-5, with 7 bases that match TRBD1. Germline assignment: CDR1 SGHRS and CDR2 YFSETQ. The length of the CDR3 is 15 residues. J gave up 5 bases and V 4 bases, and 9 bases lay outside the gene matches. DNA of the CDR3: TGCGCCAGCAGCGTACAGGGGCCCCATGATCAGCCCCAGCATTTT. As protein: CASSVQGPHDQPQHF.

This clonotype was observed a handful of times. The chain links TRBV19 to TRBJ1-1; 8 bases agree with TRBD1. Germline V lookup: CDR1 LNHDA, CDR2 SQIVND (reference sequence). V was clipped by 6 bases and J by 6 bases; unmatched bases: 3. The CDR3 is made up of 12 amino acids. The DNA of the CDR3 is TGTGCCAGTAGAGGACAGGGCGCTGAAGCTTTCTTT. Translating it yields CASRGQGAEAFF.

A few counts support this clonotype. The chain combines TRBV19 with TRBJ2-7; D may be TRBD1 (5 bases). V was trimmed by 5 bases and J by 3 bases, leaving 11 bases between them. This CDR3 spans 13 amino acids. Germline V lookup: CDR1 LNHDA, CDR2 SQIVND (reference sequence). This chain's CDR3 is CASSFRVNYEQYF. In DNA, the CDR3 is TGTGCCAGTAGTTTCAGGGTTAACTACGAGCAGTACTTC.

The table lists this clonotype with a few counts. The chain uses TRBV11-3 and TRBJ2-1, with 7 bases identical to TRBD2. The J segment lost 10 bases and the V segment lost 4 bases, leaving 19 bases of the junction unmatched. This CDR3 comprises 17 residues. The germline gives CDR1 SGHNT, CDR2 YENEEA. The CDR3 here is CASSSFNLADIVGEQFF. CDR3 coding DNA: TGTGCCAGCAGCTCCTTTAACCTAGCGGACATTGTAGGAGAGCAGTTCTTC.

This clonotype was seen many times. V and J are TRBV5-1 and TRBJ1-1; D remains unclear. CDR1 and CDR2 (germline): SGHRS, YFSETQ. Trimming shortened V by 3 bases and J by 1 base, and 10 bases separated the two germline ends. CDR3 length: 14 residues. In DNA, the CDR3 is TGCGCCAGCAGCTCCCGGACCGCGAACACTGAAGCTTTCTTT. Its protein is CASSSRTANTEAFF.